This record covers a single TCR beta chain. Its specificity is not known. The CDR3 sequence is 15 residues long. V lost 2 bases and J 4 bases, leaving 12 bases between the germline ends. The germline gives CDR1 MNHEY, CDR2 SMNVEV (reference sequence). The sample is drawn from a study of T cell responses to AZD1222 COVID-19 vaccine. Overall study results and limits: Dominant CD4 TCR responses targeted spike regions 160-218 and 743-854. Repertoire collection took place solely once the T cell response had peaked.

Repertoires were generated with immunoSEQ multiplex PCR, while TCRdb's copy carries only in-frame clones and drops some. The table lists about 99,000 clones, 91% of them singletons, with around 45% in the top ten. The source material was peripheral blood, sampled on day 0 of AZD1222 vaccination. The chain is built from TRBV27 and TRBJ2-1; tentative D call: TRBD2 (6 bases). The clonotype was recovered from an adult in good health. The CDR3 DNA follows: TGTGCCAGCAGTTTAAAGGTGGGAGGTTACAATGAGCAGTTCTTC. It specifies CASSLKVGGYNEQFF.